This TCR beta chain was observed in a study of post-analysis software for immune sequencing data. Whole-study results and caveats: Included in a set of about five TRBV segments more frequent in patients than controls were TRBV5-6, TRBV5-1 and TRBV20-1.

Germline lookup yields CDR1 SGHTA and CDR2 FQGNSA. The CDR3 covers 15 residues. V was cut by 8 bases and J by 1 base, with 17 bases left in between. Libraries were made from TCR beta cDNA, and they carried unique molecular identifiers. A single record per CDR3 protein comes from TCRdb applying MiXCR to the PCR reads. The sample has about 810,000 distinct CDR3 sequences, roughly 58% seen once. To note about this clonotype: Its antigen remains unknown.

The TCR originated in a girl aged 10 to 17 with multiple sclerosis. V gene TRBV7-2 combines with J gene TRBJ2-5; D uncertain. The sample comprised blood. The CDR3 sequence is CASCSTAPFQETQYF. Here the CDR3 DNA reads TGTGCCAGCTGTTCCACTGCCCCCTTCCAAGAGACCCAGTACTTC.